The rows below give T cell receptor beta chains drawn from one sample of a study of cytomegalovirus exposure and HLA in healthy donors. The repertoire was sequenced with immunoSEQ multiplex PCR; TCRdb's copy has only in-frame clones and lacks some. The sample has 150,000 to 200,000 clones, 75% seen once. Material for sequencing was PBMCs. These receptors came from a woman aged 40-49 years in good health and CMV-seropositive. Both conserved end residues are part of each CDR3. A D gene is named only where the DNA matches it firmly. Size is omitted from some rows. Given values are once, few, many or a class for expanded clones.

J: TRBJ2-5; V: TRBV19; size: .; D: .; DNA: TGTGCCAGCCGAAACACAGGGGGGGGAGAGACCCAGTACTTC; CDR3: CASRNTGGGETQYF
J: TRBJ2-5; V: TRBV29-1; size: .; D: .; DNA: TGCAGCGCGATCGGGGTGTACCAAGAGACCCAGTACTTC; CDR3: CSAIGVYQETQYF
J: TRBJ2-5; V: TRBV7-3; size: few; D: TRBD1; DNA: TGTGCCAGCAGCTTGAACAGGGGCGTCGCGGAGACCCAGTACTTC; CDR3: CASSLNRGVAETQYF
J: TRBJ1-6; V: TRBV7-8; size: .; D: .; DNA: TGTGCCAGCAGCACCTGGACAGACGATAATTCACCCCTCCACTTT; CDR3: CASSTWTDDNSPLHF
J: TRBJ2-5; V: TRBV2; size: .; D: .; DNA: TGTGCCACAACGTCGGGGGTCCCGGGAGAGACCCAGTACTTC; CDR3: CATTSGVPGETQYF
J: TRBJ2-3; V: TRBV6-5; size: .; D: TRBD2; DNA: TGTGCCAGCAGTTTTAGCGGGACTAGCACAGATACGCAGTATTTT; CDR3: CASSFSGTSTDTQYF
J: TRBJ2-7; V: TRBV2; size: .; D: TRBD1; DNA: TGTGCCAGCAGTGGGATGACAGGGGGATACGAGCAGTACTTC; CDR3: CASSGMTGGYEQYF
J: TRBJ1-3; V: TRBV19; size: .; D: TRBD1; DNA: TGTGCCAGTAGCCCACGACAGGGCGGAGGAAACACCATATATTTT; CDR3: CASSPRQGGGNTIYF
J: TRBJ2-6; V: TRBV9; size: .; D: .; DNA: TGTGCCAGCAGCTTGGACAGACGCCCAGGGGCCAACGTCCTGACTTTC; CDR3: CASSLDRRPGANVLTF
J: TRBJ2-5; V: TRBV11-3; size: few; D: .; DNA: TGTGCCAGCAGCCCGGGTCGGGTCCGAGGGCAAGAGACCCAGTACTTC; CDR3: CASSPGRVRGQETQYF
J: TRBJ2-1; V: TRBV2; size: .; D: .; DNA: TGTGCCAGCAGTGCGCGGCGGGACTACAATGAGCAGTTCTTC; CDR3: CASSARRDYNEQFF
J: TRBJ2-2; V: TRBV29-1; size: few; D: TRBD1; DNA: TGCAGCGTCGGACAGGCCCAGAACACCGGGGAGCTGTTTTTT; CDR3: CSVGQAQNTGELFF
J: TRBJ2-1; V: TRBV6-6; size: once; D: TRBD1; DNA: TGTGCCAGCAGTTATGGACAGGCAGGTATGGGGGAGCAGTTCTTC; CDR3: CASSYGQAGMGEQFF
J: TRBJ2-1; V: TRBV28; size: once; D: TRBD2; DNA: TGTGCCAGCAGTCGGACTAGCGGCTCCTACAATGAGCAGTTCTTC; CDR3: CASSRTSGSYNEQFF
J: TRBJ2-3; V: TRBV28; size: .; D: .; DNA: TGTGCCAGCCACCGAGGCACAGATACGCAGTATTTT; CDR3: CASHRGTDTQYF
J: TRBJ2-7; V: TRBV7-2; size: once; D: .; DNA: TGTGCCAGCAGCTTTCTGGGGGGGGCAGGGGGCGGGCAGTACTTC; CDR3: CASSFLGGAGGGQYF
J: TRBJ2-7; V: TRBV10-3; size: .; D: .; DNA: TGTGCCACCCGGCTGGAGGACGAGCAGTACTTC; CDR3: CATRLEDEQYF
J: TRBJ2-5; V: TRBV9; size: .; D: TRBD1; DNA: TGTGCCAGCAGCGAGGGGACAGGTCCCCAAGAGACCCAGTACTTC; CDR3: CASSEGTGPQETQYF
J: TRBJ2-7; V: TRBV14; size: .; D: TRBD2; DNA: TGTGCCAGCAGCCCGCAACTAGCGGGAGAGCAGTACTTC; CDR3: CASSPQLAGEQYF
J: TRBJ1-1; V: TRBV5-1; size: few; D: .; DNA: TGCGCCAGCAGCTTGGGCGGGATAAACACTGAAGCTTTCTTT; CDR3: CASSLGGINTEAFF
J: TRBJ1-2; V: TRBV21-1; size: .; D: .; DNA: TGTGCCAGCAGCAAAGAGGTTCAGGGGTACTATGGCTACACCTTC; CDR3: CASSKEVQGYYGYTF
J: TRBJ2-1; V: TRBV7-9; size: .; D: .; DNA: TGTGCCAGCAGCTTTGATAGCTTCGACTCCTACAATGAGCAGTTCTTC; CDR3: CASSFDSFDSYNEQFF